This T cell receptor (beta chain) was sequenced in a study of blood T cell repertoires in COVID-19. This clone was seen a single time. In the authors' workflow: Nucleated cell counts were estimated from reference gene primer amplification. Method: immunoSEQ multiplex PCR; TCRdb's copy keeps in-frame clones and lacks some. From that table come the V and J calls and clone size; the DNA was used to work out D and trimming. The table records roughly 230,000 clones, over 70% of them present only once. Trimming left V 8 bases short and J 2 bases short, with 15 bases between. CDR3 size: 13 residues. CDR1 and CDR2 (germline): SQVTM, ANQGSEA.

The V gene is TRBV29-1, the J gene TRBJ1-1; no clear D gene. This sequence was found in a man in his forties with active or convalescent COVID-19. The specimen sequenced was peripheral blood. The CDR3 here is CSSRAMGNTEAFF. The CDR3 nucleotides read TGCAGCTCGCGAGCTATGGGCAACACTGAAGCTTTCTTT. The variable domain in full, completed from reference TRBV29-1 and TRBJ1-1, reads SAVISQKPSRDICQRGTSLTIQCQVDSQVTMMFWYRQQPGQSLTLIATANQGSEATYESGFVIDKFPISRPNLTFSTLTVSNMSPEDSSIYLCSSRAMGNTEAFFGQGTRLTVV.